The 14 T cell receptor beta chains listed next were all sequenced from one sample in a study of T cell responses to AZD1222 COVID-19 vaccine. Generated by immunoSEQ multiplex PCR, the TCRdb table keeps only in-frame clones and is missing some. The table records 150,000 to 200,000 clones, about 91% of them present only once. The sample was peripheral blood, taken on day 0 of AZD1222 vaccination. Source of these receptors: an adult in good health.

The chain links TRBV5-6 to TRBJ1-2, with D uncertain. The CDR3 runs to 12 residues. From germline, CDR1 is SGHDT and CDR2 YYEEEE. V lost 5 bases and J 7 bases, leaving 12 bases between the germline ends. This CDR3 is CASRGVPSGYTF. The CDR3 coding sequence is TGTGCCAGCAGGGGTGTGCCATCTGGCTACACCTTC.

The chain combines TRBV4-1 with TRBJ2-1; D is undetermined. Germline CDR1 reads MGHRA; CDR2 reads YSYEKL. This CDR3 has 15 amino acids. The V gene lost 10 bases and the J gene lost 6 bases, with 22 bases spanning the gap. The CDR3 bases are TGCGCCACCACCGGTATGGCTACAGCCCGCAATGAGCAGTTCTTC. Protein: CATTGMATARNEQFF.

In its sample, this clone was seen a few times. The chain employs TRBV2 and TRBJ2-1; TRBD2 matches at 12 bases. J gave up 4 bases and V 2 bases, and 0 bases lay outside the gene matches. Germline lookup yields CDR1 SNHLY and CDR2 FYNNEI. The CDR3 totals 15 residues. The CDR3 coding sequence is TGTGCCAGCAGTGAACTAGCGGGAGGGTACAATGAGCAGTTCTTC. The encoded protein is CASSELAGGYNEQFF.

The chain carries TRBV2 and TRBJ2-3, with 12 positions matching TRBD2. The CDR3 contains 16 residues. Germline CDR1 SNHLY, CDR2 FYNNEI. With 5 bases clipped from V and 0 bases from J, the junction kept 3 bases outside the gene matches. Here the CDR3 reads CASSLAGGLSTDTQYF. The CDR3 region has the DNA TGTGCCAGCAGTCTAGCGGGAGGGCTAAGCACAGATACGCAGTATTTT.

The V call is TRBV7-6, the J call TRBJ1-3, with D possibly being TRBD1 (6 bases). CDR3 length: 15 amino acids. Per germline, CDR1 SGHVS and CDR2 FNYEAQ. Between the trimmed V and J ends, which lost 1 base and 5 bases, there was a span of 12 bases. The CDR3 coding sequence is TGTGCCAGCAGCTTAGGGACAGATTCCCGAAACACCATATATTTT. Its translation: CASSLGTDSRNTIYF. The full variable domain, completed using reference TRBV7-6 and TRBJ1-3, is GAGVSQSPRYKVTKRGQDVALRCDPISGHVSLYWYRQALGQGPEFLTYFNYEAQQDKSGLPNDRFSAERPEGSISTLTIQRTEQRDSAMYRCASSLGTDSRNTIYFGEGSWLTVV.

The chain has TRBV6-2 or TRBV6-3 and TRBJ2-1; weak D call: TRBD1 (6 bases). The CDR3 has 15 amino acids. CDR1 and CDR2 (germline): MNHEY, SVGEGT. V was shortened by 2 bases and J by 0 bases, with 8 bases between the two germline ends. The CDR3 here is CASSYGGSSYNEQFF. The DNA for the CDR3 is TGTGCCAGCAGTTACGGGGGCAGCTCCTACAATGAGCAGTTCTTC.

J is TRBJ2-2 and V is TRBV4-2; 10 bases are a match to TRBD2. The germline gives CDR1 LGHNA, CDR2 YNFKEQ. The CDR3 sequence is 17 residues long. The ends lost 0 bases at V and 5 bases at J; junction bases unmatched: 6. The CDR3 DNA is TGTGCCAGCAGCCAAGACACTAGCGGGGCCTGGACCGGGGAGCTGTTTTTT. Protein product: CASSQDTSGAWTGELFF.

This clone was recorded only once. The CDR3 is CASSLGPPGHYEQYF. CDR3 sequence (DNA): TGTGCCAGCAGCTTAGGGCCGCCGGGACACTACGAGCAGTACTTC. The chain is built from TRBV7-7 and TRBJ2-7, with a weak D call TRBD1 (6 bases). The CDR3 covers 15 residues. CDR1 and CDR2 (germline): SSHAT, FNYEAQ (reference sequence). V dropped 1 base and J dropped 3 bases, with 13 bases sitting between them.

The CDR3 region is CASSSVGQGGPEAFF. CDR3 in DNA: TGTGCCAGCAGCTCTGTAGGCCAGGGGGGACCTGAAGCTTTCTTT. This chain joins TRBV5-6 and TRBJ1-1, with 7 bases lining up with TRBD1. The CDR3 consists of 15 residues. V lost 3 bases and J lost 6; bases outside the gene matches: 11. Per the germline V gene, CDR1 is SGHDT and CDR2 is YYEEEE.

This chain uses TRBV30 with TRBJ1-5; D gene ambiguous. CDR1 and CDR2 (germline): GTSNPN, SVGIG (reference sequence). Trimming cost V 8 bases and J 4 bases, with 15 bases left between them. This CDR3 contains 13 residues. The CDR3 loop reads CAGSRERNQPQHF. The DNA for the CDR3 is TGTGCCGGATCTAGGGAGAGGAATCAGCCCCAGCATTTT. Full variable domain (outside the CDR3, taken from reference TRBV30 and TRBJ1-5): SQTIHQWPATLVQPVGSPLSLECTVEGTSNPNLYWYRQAAGRGLQLLFYSVGIGQISSEVPQNLSASRPQDRQFILSSKKLLLSDSGFYLCAGSRERNQPQHFGDGTRLSIL.

This chain uses TRBV18 with TRBJ1-1; 9 nucleotides line up with TRBD1. Germline trimming cut 3 bases from V and 4 bases from J; bases unmatched to any gene: 3. The CDR3 sequence is 14 residues long. Germline V CDR1 and CDR2: KGHSH, LQKENI. The CDR3 reads CASSPLTGGTEAFF. CDR3 bases: TGTGCCAGCTCACCTTTGACAGGGGGCACTGAAGCTTTCTTT. The variable domain in full, with the rest retrieved from reference TRBV18 and TRBJ1-1, is NAGVMQNPRHLVRRRGQEARLRCSPMKGHSHVYWYRQLPEEGLKFMVYLQKENIIDESGMPKERFSAEFPKEGPSILRIQQVVRGDSAAYFCASSPLTGGTEAFFGQGTRLTVV.

The chain recombines TRBV5-1 with TRBJ1-2, with 7 bases that match TRBD1. Germline trimming cut 2 bases from V and 8 bases from J; bases unmatched to any gene: 6. CDR1 is SGHRS and CDR2 is YFSETQ in the germline V gene. This CDR3 is 13 amino acids long. The CDR3 loop is CASSLIQGSGYTF. The CDR3 bases are TGCGCCAGCAGCTTAATACAGGGGAGCGGCTACACCTTC. Using reference TRBV5-1 and TRBJ1-2 for the parts outside the CDR3, the full variable domain is KAGVTQTPRYLIKTRGQQVTLSCSPISGHRSVSWYQQTPGQGLQFLFEYFSETQRNKGNFPGRFSGRQFSNSRSEMNVSTLELGDSALYLCASSLIQGSGYTFGSGTRLTVV.

The V call is TRBV29-1, the J call TRBJ2-2; D ambiguous. This CDR3 comprises 16 residues. V was trimmed by 7 bases and J by 0 bases, leaving 18 bases between them. Germline CDR1 is SQVTM and CDR2 is ANQGSEA. Here the CDR3 reads CSALPMGGSNTGELFF. CDR3 nucleotide sequence: TGCAGCGCCCTACCTATGGGCGGATCGAACACCGGGGAGCTGTTTTTT.

The genes are TRBV6-5 and TRBJ1-3; TRBD1 agrees at 8 bases. Germline lookup yields CDR1 MNHEY and CDR2 SVGAGI. This CDR3 is built from 14 residues. The ends lost 8 bases at V and 8 bases at J; junction bases unmatched: 11. CDR3 residues: CASYDVGQDYTIYF. The CDR3, as DNA: TGTGCCAGCTACGACGTGGGACAGGACTACACCATATATTTT.